The T cell receptor beta chain described here comes from a study of CD8+ T cells in alopecia areata. This clone came up a few times. V gave up 4 bases and J gave up 2 bases, with 8 bases separating them. The CDR3 runs to 13 residues. Looked up from germline, CDR1 is SGDLS and CDR2 is YYNGEE. Extracted RNA was reverse transcribed into cDNA, the sequencing template. Produced via immunoSEQ multiplex PCR; TCRdb's table is partial and in-frame only. The top ten hold approximately 1.2% of the sample, which has roughly 97,000 clones, around 45% seen once. Sequenced input: CD4+ T cells sorted from blood. This chain uses TRBV9 with TRBJ2-3; D gene uncertain. The TCR comes from a human donor with alopecia areata. The CDR3 DNA is TGTGCCAGCAGCACCCAACTCACAGATACGCAGTATTTT. It codes for CASSTQLTDTQYF.